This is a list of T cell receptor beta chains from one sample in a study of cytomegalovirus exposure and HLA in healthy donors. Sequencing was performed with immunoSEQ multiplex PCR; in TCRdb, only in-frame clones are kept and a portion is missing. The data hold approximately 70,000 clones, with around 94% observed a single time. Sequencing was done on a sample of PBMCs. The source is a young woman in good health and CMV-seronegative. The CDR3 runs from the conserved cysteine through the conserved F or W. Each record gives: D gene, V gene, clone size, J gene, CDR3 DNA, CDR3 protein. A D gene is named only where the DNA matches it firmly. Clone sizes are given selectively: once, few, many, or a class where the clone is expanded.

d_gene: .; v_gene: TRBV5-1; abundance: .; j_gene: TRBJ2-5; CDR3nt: TGCGCCAGCAGCTTGGGACAGAACCAAGAGACCCAGTACTTC; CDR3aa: CASSLGQNQETQYF
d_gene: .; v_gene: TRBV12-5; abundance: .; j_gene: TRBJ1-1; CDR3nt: TGTGCTAGTGGCTGGGGGGGTGAAGCTTTCTTT; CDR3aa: CASGWGGEAFF
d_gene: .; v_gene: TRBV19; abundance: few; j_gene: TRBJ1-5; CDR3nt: TGTGCCAGTAGTATAGGGCAGGGGTTCAATCAGCCCCAGCATTTT; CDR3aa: CASSIGQGFNQPQHF
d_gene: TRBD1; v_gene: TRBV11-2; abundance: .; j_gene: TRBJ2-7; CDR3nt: TGTGCCAGCAGCCTTAGGGACAGGACCTACGAGCAGTACTTC; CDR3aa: CASSLRDRTYEQYF
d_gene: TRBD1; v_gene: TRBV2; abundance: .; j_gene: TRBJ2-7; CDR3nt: TGTGCCAGCAGCGCACAGGGGTTCTACGAGCAGTACTTC; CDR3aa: CASSAQGFYEQYF
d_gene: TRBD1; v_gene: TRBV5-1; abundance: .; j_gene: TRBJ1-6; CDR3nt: TGCGCCAGCAGCTGGGACAGAGATAATTCACCCCTCCACTTT; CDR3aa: CASSWDRDNSPLHF
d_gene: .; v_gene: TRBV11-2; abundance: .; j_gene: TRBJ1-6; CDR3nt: TGTGCCAGCAGCCCCCTTCCGCGTTCACCCCTCCACTTT; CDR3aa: CASSPLPRSPLHF
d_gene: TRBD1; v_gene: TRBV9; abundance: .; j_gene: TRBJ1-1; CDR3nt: TGTGCCAGCAGCGTAGTGACAGGGAGTACCACTGAAGCTTTCTTT; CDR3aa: CASSVVTGSTTEAFF
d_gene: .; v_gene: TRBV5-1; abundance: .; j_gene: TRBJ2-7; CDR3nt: TGCGCCAGCAGCTTGGGGGCTTTGGCAGTCTCCTACGAGCAGTACTTC; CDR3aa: CASSLGALAVSYEQYF
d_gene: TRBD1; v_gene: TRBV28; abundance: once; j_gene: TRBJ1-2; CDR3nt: TGTGCCAGCAGGCCGCAGGGGGGCGGCAACTATGGCTACACCTTC; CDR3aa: CASRPQGGGNYGYTF
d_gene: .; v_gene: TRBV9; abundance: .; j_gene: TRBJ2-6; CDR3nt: TGTGCCAGCAGCTTAGTAGAGTCGGGGTTAATGGCTTTC; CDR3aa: CASSLVESGLMAF
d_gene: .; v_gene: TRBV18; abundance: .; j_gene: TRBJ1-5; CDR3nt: TGTGCCAGCTCACCAATCGGAGGGATGGGAGTCAATCAGCCCCAGCATTTT; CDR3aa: CASSPIGGMGVNQPQHF
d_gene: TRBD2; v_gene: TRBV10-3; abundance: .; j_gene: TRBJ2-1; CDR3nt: TGTGCCATCAGTGAGCCTCTGCGGGGGGGCACTGAGCAGTTCTTC; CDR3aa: CAISEPLRGGTEQFF